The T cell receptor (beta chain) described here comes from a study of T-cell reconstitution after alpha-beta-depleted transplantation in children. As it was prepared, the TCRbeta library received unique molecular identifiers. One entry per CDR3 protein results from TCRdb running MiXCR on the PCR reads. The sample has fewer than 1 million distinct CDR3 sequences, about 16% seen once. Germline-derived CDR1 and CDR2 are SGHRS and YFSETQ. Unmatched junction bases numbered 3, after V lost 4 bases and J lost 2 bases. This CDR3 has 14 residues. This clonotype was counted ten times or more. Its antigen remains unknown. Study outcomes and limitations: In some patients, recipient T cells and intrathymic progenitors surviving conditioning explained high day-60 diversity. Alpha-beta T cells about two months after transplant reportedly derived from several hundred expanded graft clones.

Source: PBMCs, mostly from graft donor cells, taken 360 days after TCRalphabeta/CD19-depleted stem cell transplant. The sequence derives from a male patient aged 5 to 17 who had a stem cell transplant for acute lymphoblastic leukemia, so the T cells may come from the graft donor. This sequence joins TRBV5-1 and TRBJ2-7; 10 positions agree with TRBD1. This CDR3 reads CASSKGQGPYEQYF. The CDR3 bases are TGCGCCAGCAGCAAGGGACAGGGGCCCTACGAGCAGTACTTC.